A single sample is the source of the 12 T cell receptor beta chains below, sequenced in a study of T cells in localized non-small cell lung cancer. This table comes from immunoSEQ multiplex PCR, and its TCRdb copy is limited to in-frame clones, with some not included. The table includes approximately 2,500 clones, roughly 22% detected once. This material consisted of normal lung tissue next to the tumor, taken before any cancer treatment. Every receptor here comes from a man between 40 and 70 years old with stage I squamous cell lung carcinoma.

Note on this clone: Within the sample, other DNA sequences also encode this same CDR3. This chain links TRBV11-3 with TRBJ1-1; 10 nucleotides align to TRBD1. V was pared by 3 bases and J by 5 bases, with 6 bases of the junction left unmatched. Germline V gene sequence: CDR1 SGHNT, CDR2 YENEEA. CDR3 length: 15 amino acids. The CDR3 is CASSLGQGMGTEAFF. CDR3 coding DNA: TGTGCCAGCAGCTTGGGACAGGGGATGGGTACTGAAGCTTTCTTT. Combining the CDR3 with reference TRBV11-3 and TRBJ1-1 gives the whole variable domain EAGVVQSPRYKIIEKKQPVAFWCNPISGHNTLYWYLQNLGQGPELLIRYENEEAVDDSQLPKDRFSAERLKGVDSTLKIQPAELGDSAVYLCASSLGQGMGTEAFFGQGTRLTVV.

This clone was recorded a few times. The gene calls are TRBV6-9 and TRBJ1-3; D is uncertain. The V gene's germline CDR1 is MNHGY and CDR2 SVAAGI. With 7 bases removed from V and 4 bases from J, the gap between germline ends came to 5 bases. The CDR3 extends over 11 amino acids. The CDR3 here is CASTLGNTIYF. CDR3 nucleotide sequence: TGTGCCAGCACCCTCGGAAACACCATATATTTT.

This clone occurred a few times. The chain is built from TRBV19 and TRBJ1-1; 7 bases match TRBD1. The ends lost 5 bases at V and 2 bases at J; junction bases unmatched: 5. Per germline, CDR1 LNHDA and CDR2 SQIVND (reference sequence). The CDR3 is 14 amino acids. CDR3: CASSVGQANTEAFF. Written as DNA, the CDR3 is TGTGCCAGTAGTGTCGGACAGGCCAACACTGAAGCTTTCTTT.

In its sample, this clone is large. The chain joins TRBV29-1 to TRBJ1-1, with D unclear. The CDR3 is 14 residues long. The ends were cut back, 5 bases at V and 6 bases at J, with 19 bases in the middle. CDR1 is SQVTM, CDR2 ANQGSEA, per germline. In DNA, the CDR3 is TGCAGCGTTTACTCCCCGAGGGCGGGCGCTGAAGCTTTCTTT. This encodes CSVYSPRAGAEAFF. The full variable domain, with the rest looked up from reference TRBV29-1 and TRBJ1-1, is SAVISQKPSRDICQRGTSLTIQCQVDSQVTMMFWYRQQPGQSLTLIATANQGSEATYESGFVIDKFPISRPNLTFSTLTVSNMSPEDSSIYLCSVYSPRAGAEAFFGQGTRLTVV.

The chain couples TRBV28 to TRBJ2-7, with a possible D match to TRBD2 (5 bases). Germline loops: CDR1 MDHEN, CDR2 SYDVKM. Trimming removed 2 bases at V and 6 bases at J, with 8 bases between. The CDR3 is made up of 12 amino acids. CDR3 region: CASSLDTSEQYF. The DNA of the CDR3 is TGTGCCAGCAGTTTAGATACTAGCGAGCAGTACTTC.

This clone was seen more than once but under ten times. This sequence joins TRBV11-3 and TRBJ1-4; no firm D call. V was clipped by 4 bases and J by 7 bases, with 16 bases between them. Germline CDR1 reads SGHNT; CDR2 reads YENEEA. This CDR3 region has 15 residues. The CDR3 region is CASSSEGRISEKLFF. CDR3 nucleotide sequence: TGTGCCAGCAGCTCTGAGGGAAGGATAAGTGAAAAACTGTTTTTT. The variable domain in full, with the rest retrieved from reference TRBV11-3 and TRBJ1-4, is EAGVVQSPRYKIIEKKQPVAFWCNPISGHNTLYWYLQNLGQGPELLIRYENEEAVDDSQLPKDRFSAERLKGVDSTLKIQPAELGDSAVYLCASSSEGRISEKLFFGSGTQLSVL.

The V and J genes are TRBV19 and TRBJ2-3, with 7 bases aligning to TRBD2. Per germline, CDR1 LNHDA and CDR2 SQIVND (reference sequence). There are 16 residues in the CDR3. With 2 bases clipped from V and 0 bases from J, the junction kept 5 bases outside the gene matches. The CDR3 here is CASSIRSGASTDTQYF. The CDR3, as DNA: TGTGCCAGTAGTATAAGAAGCGGGGCGAGCACAGATACGCAGTATTTT. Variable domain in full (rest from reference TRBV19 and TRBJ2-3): DGGITQSPKYLFRKEGQNVTLSCEQNLNHDAMYWYRQDPGQGLRLIYYSQIVNDFQKGDIAEGYSVSREKKESFPLTVTSAQKNPTAFYLCASSIRSGASTDTQYFGPGTRLTVL.

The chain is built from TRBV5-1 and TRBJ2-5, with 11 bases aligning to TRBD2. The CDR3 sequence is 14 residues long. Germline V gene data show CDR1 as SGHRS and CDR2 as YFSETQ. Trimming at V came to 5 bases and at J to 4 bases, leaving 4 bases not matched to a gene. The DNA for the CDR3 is TGCGCCAGCAGTACTCTAGCGGGGGGAGAGACCCAGTACTTC. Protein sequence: CASSTLAGGETQYF.

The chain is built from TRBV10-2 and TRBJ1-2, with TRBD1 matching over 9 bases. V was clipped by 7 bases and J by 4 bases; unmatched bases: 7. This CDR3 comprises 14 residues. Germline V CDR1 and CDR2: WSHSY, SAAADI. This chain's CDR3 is CASTPGTGTYGYTF. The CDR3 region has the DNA TGCGCCAGCACCCCCGGGACAGGGACCTATGGCTACACCTTC.

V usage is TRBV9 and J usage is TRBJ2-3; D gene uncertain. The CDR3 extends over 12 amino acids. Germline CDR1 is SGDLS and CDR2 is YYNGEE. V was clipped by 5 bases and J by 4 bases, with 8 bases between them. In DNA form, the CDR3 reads TGTGCCAGCAGTTTCCAGTCAGATACGCAGTATTTT. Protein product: CASSFQSDTQYF.

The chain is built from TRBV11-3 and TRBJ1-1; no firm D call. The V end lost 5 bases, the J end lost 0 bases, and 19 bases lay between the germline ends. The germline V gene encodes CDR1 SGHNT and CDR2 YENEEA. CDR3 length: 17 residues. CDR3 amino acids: CASSSGRTLLLNTEAFF. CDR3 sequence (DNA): TGTGCCAGCAGCAGCGGACGGACCCTACTTTTGAACACTGAAGCTTTCTTT.

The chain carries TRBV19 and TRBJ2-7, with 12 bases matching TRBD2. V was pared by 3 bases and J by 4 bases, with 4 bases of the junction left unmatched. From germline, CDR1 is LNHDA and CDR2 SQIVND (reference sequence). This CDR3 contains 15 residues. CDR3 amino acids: CASSIKTSGGYEQYF. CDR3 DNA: TGTGCCAGTAGTATTAAGACTAGCGGGGGTTACGAGCAGTACTTC.